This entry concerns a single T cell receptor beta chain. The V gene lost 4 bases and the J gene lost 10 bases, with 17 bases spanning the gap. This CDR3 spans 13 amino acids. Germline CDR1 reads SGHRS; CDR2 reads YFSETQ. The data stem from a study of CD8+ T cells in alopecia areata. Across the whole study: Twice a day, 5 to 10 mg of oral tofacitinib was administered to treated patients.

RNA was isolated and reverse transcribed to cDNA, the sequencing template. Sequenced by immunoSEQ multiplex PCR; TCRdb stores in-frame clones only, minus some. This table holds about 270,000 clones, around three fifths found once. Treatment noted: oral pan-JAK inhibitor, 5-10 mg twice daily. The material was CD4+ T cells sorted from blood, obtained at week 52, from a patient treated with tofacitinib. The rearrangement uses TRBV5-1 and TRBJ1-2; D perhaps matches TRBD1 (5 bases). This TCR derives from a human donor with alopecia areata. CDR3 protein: CASSRTGTFFYTF. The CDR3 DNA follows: TGCGCCAGCAGCCGTACCGGGACGTTTTTCTACACCTTC.